One and the same sample provided the 2 T cell receptor beta chains below, sequenced in a study of blood T cell repertoires in COVID-19 (dated by TCRdb to 2019 to 2021). Library preparation was by the immunoSEQ multiplex PCR assay. In TCRdb, the immuneACCESS table is reduced to in-frame sequences with V and J assigned. These tables do not hold every clone; where another copy was compared, an unresolved V gene accounts for under half, and the others remain unexplained. Recorded for this sample are around 250,000 clones; over 80% of them occurred a single time. The ten largest clones capture roughly 2% of the sample. The sequencing input was peripheral blood. All receptors derive from a man aged 30 to 45 who had recovered from COVID-19.

The chain is built from TRBV7-9 and TRBJ1-2, with 10 bases lining up with TRBD1. The CDR3 is 15 amino acids. Germline CDR1 SEHNR, CDR2 FQNEAQ (reference sequence). V dropped 1 base and J dropped 6; count of bases not matched to a gene: 5. This CDR3 is CASSLGDRGWHGYTF. The DNA for the CDR3 is TGTGCCAGCAGCTTAGGGGACAGGGGCTGGCATGGCTACACCTTC. Together with reference TRBV7-9 and TRBJ1-2, the CDR3 gives the full variable domain: DTGVSQNPRHKITKRGQNVTFRCDPISEHNRLYWYRQTLGQGPEFLTYFQNEAQLEKSRLLSDRFSAERPKGSFSTLEIQRTEQGDSAMYLCASSLGDRGWHGYTFGSGTRLTVV.

This chain connects TRBV7-6 to TRBJ2-7, with D perhaps matching TRBD2 (6 bases). Germline lookup yields CDR1 SGHVS and CDR2 FNYEAQ. The CDR3 is 16 residues long. Trimming pared 5 bases from V and 3 bases from J, leaving 20 bases between. CDR3 protein: CASSLAMNRGSYEQYF. CDR3 DNA sequence: TGTGCCAGCAGCCTCGCAATGAACCGGGGGAGCTACGAGCAGTACTTC.